Presented here are 16 T cell receptor beta chains from one specimen sequenced in a study of blood T cell repertoires in COVID-19. Data came from immunoSEQ multiplex PCR; TCRdb stores just in-frame clones and leaves some out. The table includes fewer than 250,000 clones, under 80% detected once. Material: PBMCs or T cells enriched from blood (not recorded which). The receptors derive from a woman aged 45-65 years with acute COVID-19.

J is TRBJ2-5 and V is TRBV10-2, with no clear D. The germline V gene has CDR1 WSHSY and CDR2 SAAADI. Trimming shortened V by 4 bases and J by 5 bases, and 14 bases separated the two germline ends. The CDR3 extends over 14 amino acids. CDR3 sequence (DNA): TGCGCCAGCAGTGGCTCCCTGGCGCGGGAGACCCAGTACTTC. Translating it yields CASSGSLARETQYF.

This sequence joins TRBV25-1 and TRBJ1-4; 8 bases map to TRBD1. Germline CDR1 is MGHDK and CDR2 is SYGVNS. The V and J ends lost 8 bases and 4 bases, in that order; junction bases with no gene match: 6. The CDR3 loop spans 14 amino acids. Here the CDR3 DNA reads TGTGCCAGCCAGGGGGCGCTGAATAATGAAAAACTGTTTTTT. This codes for CASQGALNNEKLFF.

The rearrangement uses TRBV7-8 and TRBJ1-5; D is ambiguous. The V end was cut by 0 bases, the J end by 6 bases, with 9 bases between. From germline, CDR1 is SGHVS and CDR2 FQNEAQ. There are 14 residues in the CDR3. The chain's CDR3 is CASSLAEGSQPQHF. DNA for the CDR3: TGTGCCAGCAGCTTAGCCGAGGGTAGTCAGCCCCAGCATTTT. The full variable domain, its missing parts supplied by reference TRBV7-8 and TRBJ1-5, is GAGVSQSPRYKVAKRGQDVALRCDPISGHVSLFWYQQALGQGPEFLTYFQNEAQLDKSGLPSDRFFAERPEGSVSTLKIQRTQQEDSAVYLCASSLAEGSQPQHFGDGTRLSIL.

The sample holds a few counts of this clone. The chain recombines TRBV6-1 with TRBJ1-5, with D possibly TRBD1 on 5 matching bases. V lost 1 base to trimming and J lost 0 bases, with 13 bases between them. Germline V CDR1 and CDR2: MNHNS, SASEGT. This CDR3 region has 17 residues. The CDR3 DNA reads TGTGCCAGCAGTGAAGTCGACAGACTCTATAGCAATCAGCCCCAGCATTTT. As protein: CASSEVDRLYSNQPQHF.

The chain recombines TRBV4-3 with TRBJ1-6, with TRBD1 as a possible D gene (6 bases). The V end lost 4 bases, the J end lost 7 bases, and 17 bases lay between the germline ends. Germline CDR1 is LGHNA and CDR2 is YSLEER. The CDR3 has 16 amino acids. The CDR3: CASSPKGELRNSPLHF. CDR3 in DNA: TGCGCCAGCAGCCCTAAGGGGGAATTGAGGAATTCACCCCTCCACTTT.

This chain connects TRBV7-9 to TRBJ2-7; 7 bases are shared with TRBD1. The CDR3 consists of 14 residues. V was clipped by 4 bases and J by 5 bases; unmatched bases: 8. Germline V gives CDR1 SEHNR, CDR2 FQNEAQ (reference sequence). The DNA of the CDR3 is TGTGCCAGCAGCTCCCTCAATCAGGGGGACGAGCAGTACGTC. It codes for CASSSLNQGDEQYV.

The rearrangement links TRBV5-1 to TRBJ2-5; 12 nucleotides agree with TRBD2. This CDR3 comprises 17 residues. The germline gives CDR1 SGHRS, CDR2 YFSETQ. J was trimmed by 0 bases and V by 0 bases; bases with no gene match: 3. This chain's CDR3 is CASSLGLAGGYQETQYF. Written as DNA, the CDR3 is TGCGCCAGCAGCTTGGGGCTAGCGGGGGGGTACCAAGAGACCCAGTACTTC.

The rearrangement uses TRBV4-1 and TRBJ2-5; 9 bases map to TRBD1. The CDR3 length is 20 residues. V gave up 4 bases and J gave up 3 bases; unmatched junction bases: 21. Germline loops: CDR1 MGHRA, CDR2 YSYEKL. The CDR3 spells CASSLTQGAAGNGLKETQYF. The CDR3, as DNA: TGCGCCAGCAGCCTCACACAGGGGGCAGCCGGTAACGGACTCAAAGAGACCCAGTACTTC.

The J gene is TRBJ2-1, the V gene TRBV4-3; D not certain. This CDR3 comprises 11 residues. CDR1 is LGHNA and CDR2 is YSLEER in the germline V gene. The V gene lost 4 bases and the J gene lost 9 bases, with 7 bases spanning the gap. CDR3 nucleotides: TGCGCCAGCAGCCGGAGTGGTGAGCAGTTCTTC. It translates to CASSRSGEQFF.

The chain joins TRBV19 to TRBJ1-4, with D possibly TRBD1 on 6 matching bases. CDR3 length: 13 residues. The germline V gene encodes CDR1 LNHDA and CDR2 SQIVND (reference sequence). V lost 6 bases and J 5 bases, leaving 10 bases between the germline ends. The CDR3 here is CASSVQGNEKLFF. DNA for the CDR3: TGTGCCAGTAGCGTACAGGGAAATGAAAAACTGTTTTTT.

The V and J genes are TRBV4-1 and TRBJ2-3; 12 nucleotides agree with TRBD2. This CDR3 region has 17 residues. V gave up 0 bases and J gave up 4 bases; unmatched junction bases: 5. The germline gives CDR1 MGHRA, CDR2 YSYEKL. The CDR3 DNA reads TGCGCCAGCAGCCAAGATGGGGCTAGCGGGGGGGCAGATACGCAGTATTTT. Amino acids: CASSQDGASGGADTQYF.

This sequence joins TRBV27 and TRBJ1-5, with 12 bases fitting TRBD1. CDR1 is MNHEY and CDR2 is SMNVEV in the germline V gene (reference sequence). Unmatched junction bases numbered 4, after V lost 5 bases and J lost 2 bases. The CDR3 sequence is 16 residues long. The CDR3 reads CASSGDRGLGNQPQHF. CDR3 in DNA: TGTGCCAGCAGTGGGGACAGGGGGCTAGGCAATCAGCCCCAGCATTTT.

The rearrangement joins TRBV4-1 to TRBJ1-2, with D perhaps matching TRBD1 (6 bases). Trimming stripped 6 bases from V and 8 bases from J, with 13 bases between. The CDR3 is 12 residues long. The germline gives CDR1 MGHRA, CDR2 YSYEKL. The CDR3 sequence: CASRQGSLGYTF. The CDR3 DNA reads TGCGCCAGCAGACAGGGAAGTTTGGGCTACACCTTC.

The sample holds one count of this clone. This chain uses TRBV28 with TRBJ1-5, with 8 bases identical to TRBD1. Germline lookup yields CDR1 MDHEN and CDR2 SYDVKM. V was clipped by 6 bases and J by 5 bases; unmatched bases: 6. The CDR3 extends over 14 amino acids. The CDR3 DNA reads as TGTGCCAGCAGACTGCAGGGGGCGCATCAGCCCCAGCATTTT. This codes for CASRLQGAHQPQHF.

The rearrangement joins TRBV3-1 (or the pseudogene TRBV3-2) to TRBJ2-3; a weak D match, TRBD2 (5 bases). Trimming left V 3 bases short and J 6 bases short, with 13 bases between. The CDR3 has 14 amino acids. CDR1 is LGHDT, CDR2 YNNKEL, per germline (reference sequence). The CDR3 DNA sequence: TGTGCCAGCAGCCACGGGAAGCGAACGGATACGCAGTATTTT. Amino acid sequence: CASSHGKRTDTQYF.

The V call is TRBV29-1, the J call TRBJ1-5; the match to TRBD1 covers 7 bases. Germline V gives CDR1 SQVTM, CDR2 ANQGSEA. Unmatched junction bases numbered 5, after V lost 5 bases and J lost 4 bases. CDR3 length equals 13 residues. The CDR3 DNA reads as TGCAGCGTTTCGGAACAGGGGAATCAGCCCCAGCATTTT. Translated: CSVSEQGNQPQHF.